This T cell receptor beta chain came from a study of T-cell reconstitution after alpha-beta-depleted transplantation in children. Unique molecular identifiers were incorporated during preparation of the TCRbeta library. TCRdb fed the PCR reads into MiXCR, producing one record per CDR3 protein. The table records hundreds of thousands of distinct CDR3 sequences, less than 35% of them present only once. The TCR comes from a human donor who donated a stem cell graft to a child with aplastic anemia. Source: PBMCs from the stem cell graft donor, taken from the stem cell graft.

The CDR3 bases are TGTGCCAGCAGTTACTCGAGTTCGGGGGAGCGGGAAAAACTGTTTTTT. Translation: CASSYSSSGEREKLFF. The chain employs TRBV6-5 and TRBJ1-4, with TRBD1 as a possible D gene (5 bases). Germline V gene data show CDR1 as MNHEY and CDR2 as SVGAGI. V dropped 0 bases and J dropped 8 bases, with 16 bases sitting between them. The CDR3 runs 16 residues.